The clone carrying this T cell receptor (beta chain) was found a few times. TCRdb itself ran the reads through MiXCR, one entry per CDR3 protein. The table shows some 350,000 distinct CDR3 sequences, with 15% to 20% occurring only once. The data were obtained in a study of T cell repertoires in cytomegalovirus infection. V shed 5 bases and J shed 2 bases, with 15 bases lying between them. CDR1 is SGHRS, CDR2 YFSETQ, per germline. This CDR3 contains 15 residues. Source material: PBMCs. The sequence was obtained from a human donor in good health (CMV status not recorded). Some clones in this sample may be carry-over from other donors' samples. The chain combines TRBV5-1 with TRBJ2-3; D is possibly TRBD2 (6 bases). The CDR3: CASSENSGVTDTQYF. The CDR3 DNA reads TGCGCCAGCAGTGAAAATAGCGGAGTCACAGATACGCAGTATTTT.